This T cell receptor beta chain originates from a study of graft-versus-host responses after intestinal transplantation. Study observations and caveats: Recipient marrow held GvH clones, some first seen in ileum or blood. Early after transplant, HvG declines were associated with peak levels of circulating GvH clones. Allografts of patients with graft-donor T cell macrochimerism showed high graft-versus-host to host-versus-graft clone ratios.

The repertoire was sequenced with immunoSEQ multiplex PCR; TCRdb's copy has only in-frame clones and lacks some. The table shows 85,000 to 130,000 clones, with more than 85% occurring only once. This CDR3 has 15 residues. The V gene lost 5 bases and the J gene lost 3 bases, with 14 bases spanning the gap. The V gene's germline CDR1 is MNHEY and CDR2 SVGAGI. Concerning this clone: The antigen is not known.

V is TRBV6-5 and J is TRBJ1-3; D uncertain. The specimen was unstimulated CD4+ T cells sorted from spleen or lymph node cells, collected before intestinal transplant. The sequence was collected from a human donor who received an intestinal transplant. The CDR3, as DNA: TGTGCCAGCAGTCCGGGGAGGTGGTATGGAAACACCATATATTTT. Amino acid sequence: CASSPGRWYGNTIYF.